This T cell receptor beta chain comes out of a study of shared clonotypes between healthy human individuals. The donors, all of them Caucasian adults, lived in Nashville, Tennessee. Clones were read by immunoSEQ multiplex PCR, and TCRdb kept only the in-frame ones, dropping some. The table shows some 360,000 clones, with around 67% occurring only once. This clone has just a few counts. This CDR3 spans 13 amino acids. Germline assignment: CDR1 SGHRS and CDR2 YFSETQ. V was pared by 0 bases and J by 5 bases, with 5 bases between. Sequencing was performed on memory CD4+ T cells sorted from blood. Subset here: CD45RA-negative fraction. The J gene is TRBJ2-2, the V gene TRBV5-1; TRBD2 might be the D (5 bases). This sequence was found in a man aged 30-40 years in good health. CDR3 nucleotides: TGCGCCAGCAGCTTGGCGGGGACCGGGGAGCTGTTTTTT. It encodes CASSLAGTGELFF.